The clone carrying this TCR beta chain showed up many times. Antigen: not known. This sample is part of a study of regulatory T cells in long-lasting Graves disease. Time point reported: persistent/refractory GD, antithyroid drugs over 5 years with positive TRAb. Making the TCR library involved RNA that had been extracted from PBMCs. Looked up from germline, CDR1 is MNHEY and CDR2 is SMNVEV (reference sequence). The CDR3 has 16 residues. V lost 0 bases, J lost 1 base, and 9 bases lay in between. In building TCR beta libraries, iRepertoire HTBI primers were used together with Arm-PCR of CDR3 regions. Using its own MiXCR run on the multiplex PCR reads, TCRdb lists one record per CDR3 protein. This sample has hundreds of thousands of distinct CDR3 sequences, with around 21% found just once. Whole-study findings and limits: Small numbers of samples may have cut accuracy.

Sequences were derived from peripheral blood mononuclear cells (PBMCs), sampled when the disease was refractory, from a patient treated with antithyroid drugs. The chain links TRBV27 to TRBJ2-2; D not certain. The source is a female donor with Graves disease. CDR3 DNA sequence: TGTGCCAGCAGTTTATCAGGGCTAGGGAACACCGGGGAGCTGTTTTTT. Translation gives CASSLSGLGNTGELFF.